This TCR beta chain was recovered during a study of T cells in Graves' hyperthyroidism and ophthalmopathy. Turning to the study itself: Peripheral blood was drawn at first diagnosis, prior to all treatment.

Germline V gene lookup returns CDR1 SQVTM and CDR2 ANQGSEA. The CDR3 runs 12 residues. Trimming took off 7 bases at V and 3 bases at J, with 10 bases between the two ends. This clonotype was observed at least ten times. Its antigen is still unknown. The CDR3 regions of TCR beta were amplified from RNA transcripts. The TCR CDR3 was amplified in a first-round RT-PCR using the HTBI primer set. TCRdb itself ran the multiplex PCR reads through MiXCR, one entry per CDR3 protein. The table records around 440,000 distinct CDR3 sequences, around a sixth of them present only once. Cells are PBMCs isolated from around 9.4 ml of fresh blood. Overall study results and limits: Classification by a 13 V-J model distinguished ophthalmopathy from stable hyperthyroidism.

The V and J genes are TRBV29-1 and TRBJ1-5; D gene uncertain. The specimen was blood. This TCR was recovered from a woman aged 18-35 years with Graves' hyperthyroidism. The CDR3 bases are TGCAGCGCTACTGTCTTCAATCAGCCCCAGCATTTT. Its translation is CSATVFNQPQHF.